This T cell receptor (beta chain) appears in the sequencing data of a study of patients and donors after allogeneic stem cell transplantation. J was trimmed by 4 bases and V by 0 bases; bases with no gene match: 1. Per germline, CDR1 SGHRS and CDR2 YFSETQ. This CDR3 comprises 14 residues. Using its own MiXCR run on the RT-PCR reads, TCRdb lists one record per CDR3 protein. Of about a million distinct CDR3 sequences in the sample, more than 15% were seen once. This clonotype was seen at least ten times. The receptor was derived from a human donor who was either an allogeneic HSCT recipient or a stem cell or donor lymphocyte infusion donor (not recorded which). It is not recorded whose cells these are; they may come from a transplant donor. The chain joins TRBV5-1 to TRBJ1-5; 7 bases map to TRBD1. Sequencing input: blood, either unsorted or a sorted T cell fraction (not recorded which). The CDR3 protein is CASSLEDRNQPQHF. The CDR3 nucleotides are TGCGCCAGCAGCTTGGAGGACAGGAATCAGCCCCAGCATTTT.